The 13 T cell receptor beta chains in this list originate from one sample, sequenced in a study of blood T cell repertoires in COVID-19. Libraries were prepared by immunoSEQ multiplex PCR; TCRdb keeps only in-frame clonotypes and omits some of them. Of about 160,000 clones in the sample, 70% to 85% were seen once. Input material: peripheral blood. The receptors stem from a woman between 35 and 50 years old with COVID-19, enrolled during active disease.

This clone occurred a few times. The chain uses TRBV2 and TRBJ2-5, with D uncertain. This CDR3 contains 12 residues. V shed 0 bases and J shed 5 bases, with 4 bases lying between them. Germline CDR1 reads SNHLY; CDR2 reads FYNNEI. The CDR3 DNA reads as TGTGCCAGCAGTGAAGCTTCGGAGACCCAGTACTTC. Residues: CASSEASETQYF.

This clone appeared a few times. The chain couples TRBV9 to TRBJ2-1; maybe TRBD2 (6 bases). The CDR3 contains 18 residues. V dropped 2 bases and J dropped 10 bases, with 28 bases sitting between them. Germline V lookup: CDR1 SGDLS, CDR2 YYNGEE. This CDR3 reads CASSVGFRDSGKRGEQFF. The DNA of the CDR3 is TGTGCCAGCAGCGTGGGATTCCGGGACTCCGGAAAGCGTGGAGAGCAGTTCTTC.

This rearrangement joins TRBV5-5 to TRBJ1-2; 11 positions match TRBD1. From germline, CDR1 is SGHKS and CDR2 YYEKEE (reference sequence). The V segment lost 4 bases and the J segment 6 bases; nucleotides outside the gene matches: 8. The length of the CDR3 is 15 residues. The CDR3 bases are TGTGCCAGCAGCCGGTCCTGGACAGGGGGCAATGGCTACACCTTC. As protein: CASSRSWTGGNGYTF.

The gene calls are TRBV24-1 and TRBJ2-1; TRBD2 is a possible D gene (7 bases). This CDR3 has 15 residues. Germline loops: CDR1 KGHDR, CDR2 SFDVKD. Trimming stripped 1 base from V and 6 bases from J, with 12 bases between. The DNA of the CDR3 is TGTGCCACCAGTGATTTTAAGGGGGGGGTCAATGAGCAGTTCTTC. It yields the protein CATSDFKGGVNEQFF.

The chain carries TRBV6-5 and TRBJ1-6, with TRBD1 identical over 7 bases. J lost 4 bases, V lost 7 bases, and 4 bases had no gene match. The CDR3 has 14 amino acids. Germline assignment: CDR1 MNHEY and CDR2 SVGAGI. CDR3 protein: CASTPRGYNSPLHF. CDR3 bases: TGTGCCAGCACCCCCAGGGGGTATAATTCACCCCTCCACTTT.

The CDR3 nucleotides read TGTGCCAGCTCACCACCCGAACTAGCGGGAGGTACAGATACGCAGTATTTT. As protein: CASSPPELAGGTDTQYF. This chain links TRBV18 with TRBJ2-3; 12 positions agree with TRBD2. The V segment lost 0 bases and the J segment 3 bases; nucleotides outside the gene matches: 4. There are 17 residues in the CDR3. Germline values: CDR1 KGHSH, CDR2 LQKENI.

CDR3 loop: CASSLGGSGANVLTF. The CDR3 coding sequence is TGTGCCAGCAGTTTAGGGGGATCCGGGGCCAACGTCCTGACTTTC. The chain recombines TRBV6-5 with TRBJ2-6; a possible D gene is TRBD1 (6 bases). Germline lookup yields CDR1 MNHEY and CDR2 SVGAGI. The CDR3 consists of 15 residues. Trimming removed 4 bases at V and 4 bases at J, with 11 bases between.

V is TRBV5-1 and J is TRBJ2-1; 11 bases agree with TRBD2. The CDR3 consists of 17 residues. Trimming took 0 bases from V and 8 from J; bases not matched to a gene: 10. Germline V CDR1 and CDR2: SGHRS, YFSETQ. CDR3: CASSLGTSGSTAHEQFF. The CDR3 DNA is TGCGCCAGCAGCTTGGGAACTAGCGGGAGTACGGCGCATGAGCAGTTCTTC.

The chain uses TRBV30 and TRBJ1-5; D is perhaps TRBD1 (5 bases). V was trimmed by 2 bases and J by 6 bases, leaving 14 bases between them. Germline CDR1 and CDR2: GTSNPN and SVGIG (reference sequence). The CDR3 has 14 residues. This chain's CDR3 is CAWSLRQGSQPQHF. The CDR3 coding sequence is TGTGCCTGGAGTTTAAGGCAGGGTAGTCAGCCCCAGCATTTT.

The chain combines TRBV6-5 with TRBJ1-2; D not certain. Trimming shortened V by 8 bases and J by 0 bases, and 16 bases separated the two germline ends. Germline V lookup: CDR1 MNHEY, CDR2 SVGAGI. The CDR3 loop spans 15 amino acids. CDR3 amino acids: CASVRSWGANYGYTF. The CDR3 coding sequence is TGTGCCAGCGTCCGGTCGTGGGGAGCTAACTATGGCTACACCTTC.

This clone occurred a few times. The rearrangement uses TRBV6-2 or TRBV6-3 and TRBJ2-2, with a tentative D call TRBD2 (6 bases). The germline CDR1 and CDR2 sequences are MNHEY and SVGEGT. Trimming took off 5 bases at V and 6 bases at J, with 10 bases between the two ends. The CDR3 has 13 residues. CDR3 amino acids: CASSIGTPGELFF. CDR3 sequence (DNA): TGTGCCAGCAGTATAGGGACTCCCGGGGAGCTGTTTTTT.

The rearrangement uses TRBV27 and TRBJ2-7; a possible D gene is TRBD2 (5 bases). Germline values: CDR1 MNHEY, CDR2 SMNVEV (reference sequence). V dropped 0 bases and J dropped 2 bases, with 8 bases sitting between them. CDR3 length: 14 amino acids. The CDR3 sequence is CASSLSARAYEQYF. CDR3 DNA sequence: TGTGCCAGCAGTTTATCAGCGAGGGCCTACGAGCAGTACTTC.

V usage is TRBV13 and J usage is TRBJ1-3; D unclear. In germline, CDR1 is PRHDT, CDR2 FYEKMQ (reference sequence). Trimming removed 5 bases at V and 4 bases at J, with 6 bases between. The CDR3 covers 12 residues. The chain's CDR3 is CASSRRGNTIYF. The CDR3 DNA reads as TGTGCCAGCAGCCGGAGAGGAAACACCATATATTTT.